This T cell receptor beta chain was observed in a study of cytotoxic CD8 clonotypes in ibrutinib-treated CLL. In the study overall: Among responders, roughly 24 were partial and 2 complete; after median 68 months, about 15 stayed remitted and approximately 12 progressed. When averaged across all of the samples, the counts came to 200,000 to 300,000 productive templates and tens of thousands of productive rearrangements.

Sequenced by immunoSEQ multiplex PCR; TCRdb stores in-frame clones only, minus some. The sample has roughly 160,000 clones, roughly 77% seen once. V was cut by 0 bases and J by 2 bases, with 9 bases left in between. The CDR3 length is 15 residues. Germline V gene sequence: CDR1 MNHNY, CDR2 SVGAGI (reference sequence). Note on this clone: Antigen unknown.

Study-wide results and limits: Sustained-remission patients were sampled at different times than progressing patients were.

The source was PBMCs, collected after 12 months of ibrutinib treatment. This receptor was obtained from a human donor with chronic lymphocytic leukemia. The chain links TRBV6-6 to TRBJ2-3; D gene unclear. CDR3 in DNA: TGTGCCAGCAGTTACTCCCGACTCGCCACAGATACGCAGTATTTT. Translating it yields CASSYSRLATDTQYF.